Below, 19 T cell receptor beta chains from the same sample are listed, as sequenced in a study of cytomegalovirus exposure and HLA in healthy donors. The PCR made use of 60 Vbeta and 13 Jbeta primers. The table came from immunoSEQ multiplex PCR; TCRdb's copy has only in-frame clones and leaves some out. This sample carries roughly 180,000 clones, more than 65% of them seen once, and the ten largest clones take approximately 2.9%. Material: PBMCs. The origin of the receptors is a female donor in good health and CMV-seronegative.

This chain uses TRBV30 with TRBJ1-1, with D unclear. Germline V gives CDR1 GTSNPN, CDR2 SVGIG (reference sequence). The V gene lost 3 bases and the J gene lost 1 base, with 15 bases spanning the gap. The CDR3 extends over 15 amino acids. CDR3: CAWSTFMTGNTEAFF. DNA of the CDR3: TGTGCCTGGAGCACTTTTATGACGGGGAACACTGAAGCTTTCTTT.

This sequence joins TRBV7-6 and TRBJ2-1; 14 bases match TRBD2. The V and J ends lost 5 bases and 9 bases, in that order; junction bases with no gene match: 12. The CDR3 has 17 residues. Germline V CDR1 and CDR2: SGHVS, FNYEAQ. The CDR3 coding sequence is TGTGCCAGCAGCAACCAGGCCGGGACTAGCGGGAGCGGTGAGCAGTTCTTC. Translation gives CASSNQAGTSGSGEQFF.

The chain is built from TRBV4-1 and TRBJ2-1; D not resolved. CDR3 length: 12 residues. The V gene lost 4 bases and the J gene lost 15 bases, with 16 bases spanning the gap. Germline loops: CDR1 MGHRA, CDR2 YSYEKL. This CDR3 reads CASSLAVGLPFF. The DNA for the CDR3 is TGCGCCAGCAGCCTAGCAGTAGGCCTACCGTTCTTC.

The J gene is TRBJ2-7, the V gene TRBV19, with TRBD2 identical over 13 bases. Per the germline V gene, CDR1 is LNHDA and CDR2 is SQIVND (reference sequence). The trim removed 0 bases at V and 0 bases at J, leaving 8 bases unmatched. The CDR3 loop spans 19 amino acids. This CDR3 is CASSIDTPRLAGGSYEQYF. CDR3 sequence (DNA): TGTGCCAGTAGTATAGATACCCCCCGACTAGCGGGGGGCTCCTACGAGCAGTACTTC.

This chain connects TRBV30 to TRBJ2-1; the D gene is possibly TRBD2 (6 bases). This CDR3 comprises 13 residues. V lost 3 bases, J lost 0 bases, and 6 bases lay in between. Germline V gene lookup returns CDR1 GTSNPN and CDR2 SVGIG (reference sequence). The CDR3 nucleotides read TGTGCCTGGAGCGGGGGCTCCTACAATGAGCAGTTCTTC. It encodes CAWSGGSYNEQFF. Full variable domain (outside the CDR3, taken from reference TRBV30 and TRBJ2-1): SQTIHQWPATLVQPVGSPLSLECTVEGTSNPNLYWYRQAAGRGLQLLFYSVGIGQISSEVPQNLSASRPQDRQFILSSKKLLLSDSGFYLCAWSGGSYNEQFFGPGTRLTVL.

The CDR3, as DNA: TGTGCCAGCAGCTTGGATCCGGTCACCGGGGAGCTGTTTTTT. The encoded protein is CASSLDPVTGELFF. V usage is TRBV5-6 and J usage is TRBJ2-2, with D unclear. Trimming stripped 0 bases from V and 4 bases from J, with 7 bases between. CDR3 size: 14 residues. Germline CDR1 SGHDT, CDR2 YYEEEE. Full variable domain (outside the CDR3, taken from reference TRBV5-6 and TRBJ2-2): DAGVTQSPTHLIKTRGQQVTLRCSPKSGHDTVSWYQQALGQGPQFIFQYYEEEERQRGNFPDRFSGHQFPNYSSELNVNALLLGDSALYLCASSLDPVTGELFFGEGSRLTVL.

The gene calls are TRBV5-5 and TRBJ1-2, with D possibly TRBD1 on 5 matching bases. V was pared by 0 bases and J by 5 bases, with 8 bases between. This CDR3 has 13 residues. The germline V gene has CDR1 SGHKS and CDR2 YYEKEE (reference sequence). Here the CDR3 DNA reads TGTGCCAGCAGCTTGGGACAGCTATATGGCTACACCTTC. This translates into CASSLGQLYGYTF.

The V call is TRBV9, the J call TRBJ2-1; 8 bases match TRBD2. V lost 4 bases and J lost 4; bases outside the gene matches: 16. In germline, CDR1 is SGDLS, CDR2 YYNGEE. This CDR3 contains 18 residues. CDR3 bases: TGTGCCAGCAGCCCCTCCCGGTTAGAAGCGGGAGATTACAATGAGCAGTTCTTC. Residues: CASSPSRLEAGDYNEQFF. Looking up the rest from reference TRBV9 and TRBJ2-1 gives the full variable domain: DSGVTQTPKHLITATGQRVTLRCSPRSGDLSVYWYQQSLDQGLQFLIQYYNGEERAKGNILERFSAQQFPDLHSELNLSSLELGDSALYFCASSPSRLEAGDYNEQFFGPGTRLTVL.

This clone was observed a few times. The chain recombines TRBV29-1 with TRBJ1-1; D is ambiguous. CDR1 and CDR2 (germline): SQVTM, ANQGSEA. The CDR3 extends over 10 amino acids. V lost 4 bases and J 7 bases, leaving 7 bases between the germline ends. This chain's CDR3 is CSVVESEAFF. CDR3 nucleotide sequence: TGCAGCGTTGTTGAGAGTGAAGCTTTCTTT.

The genes are TRBV18 and TRBJ2-7; TRBD1 is a possible D gene (5 bases). The germline V and J ends were trimmed by 0 bases and 7 bases, with 13 bases remaining between them. This CDR3 is built from 14 residues. Germline-derived CDR1 and CDR2 are KGHSH and LQKENI. The CDR3 region has the DNA TGTGCCAGCTCACCACCCGCAGGGTCTGGAGAGCAGTACTTC. Translation gives CASSPPAGSGEQYF.

This sequence joins TRBV4-3 and TRBJ2-7, with TRBD1 identical over 8 bases. The CDR3 runs 16 residues. Trimming removed 0 bases from V and 6 bases from J; junction bases left unmatched: 10. Germline V gene lookup returns CDR1 LGHNA and CDR2 YSLEER. DNA for the CDR3: TGCGCCAGCAGCCAAGAGACAGGGGTAACAGGGGCCGAGCAGTACTTC. Translation gives CASSQETGVTGAEQYF.

The chain has TRBV6-6 and TRBJ2-7; D may be TRBD1 (6 bases). The germline CDR1 and CDR2 sequences are MNHNY and SVGAGI (reference sequence). Trimming took off 4 bases at V and 3 bases at J, with 16 bases between the two ends. This CDR3 contains 15 residues. In DNA, the CDR3 is TGTGCCAGCAGTTCCGTGGACAGCCTTGTCTACGAGCAGTACTTC. Its protein is CASSSVDSLVYEQYF.

This sequence joins TRBV6-1 and TRBJ1-2; D remains ambiguous. Trimming pared 2 bases from V and 4 bases from J, leaving 14 bases between. The CDR3 is 15 residues long. The germline V gene has CDR1 MNHNS and CDR2 SASEGT. The CDR3 region has the DNA TGTGCCAGCAGTGAAACAGCCAGAGTACTCTATGGCTACACCTTC. This sequence encodes CASSETARVLYGYTF.

The rearrangement links TRBV27 to TRBJ2-5; 9 bases line up with TRBD1. CDR3 length equals 14 residues. CDR1 is MNHEY and CDR2 is SMNVEV in the germline V gene (reference sequence). Unmatched junction bases numbered 6, after V lost 5 bases and J lost 5 bases. The CDR3 DNA sequence: TGTGCCAGCAGTATAACAGGGGGCTACGAGACCCAGTACTTC. Translating it yields CASSITGGYETQYF.

The gene calls are TRBV5-1 and TRBJ2-1, with 13 bases identical to TRBD2. This CDR3 has 15 amino acids. Germline assignment: CDR1 SGHRS and CDR2 YFSETQ. The V gene end was trimmed by 2 bases and the J gene end by 9 bases; junction bases not matched to a gene: 5. The CDR3 DNA reads TGCGCCAGCAGCTTCGGACTAGCGGGGGCCGGTGAGCAGTTCTTC. Translation: CASSFGLAGAGEQFF. The full variable domain, completed using reference TRBV5-1 and TRBJ2-1, is KAGVTQTPRYLIKTRGQQVTLSCSPISGHRSVSWYQQTPGQGLQFLFEYFSETQRNKGNFPGRFSGRQFSNSRSEMNVSTLELGDSALYLCASSFGLAGAGEQFFGPGTRLTVL.

The rearrangement uses TRBV7-2 and TRBJ1-1; maybe TRBD1 (6 bases). V shed 7 bases and J shed 5 bases, with 20 bases lying between them. Germline V gene lookup returns CDR1 SGHTA and CDR2 FQGNSA. The length of the CDR3 is 15 residues. The CDR3 reads CASTLSLIQGTEAFF. The CDR3 DNA sequence: TGTGCCAGCACCCTATCACTGATACAGGGAACTGAAGCTTTCTTT.

The chain recombines TRBV7-2 with TRBJ2-2; D is perhaps TRBD2 (6 bases). Trimming stripped 10 bases from V and 10 bases from J, with 22 bases between. The CDR3 covers 14 residues. Germline CDR1 is SGHTA and CDR2 is FQGNSA. The CDR3, as DNA: TGTGCCACCTCCACGGGACTTTTCGTTCCGGAGCTGTTTTTT. As protein: CATSTGLFVPELFF.

This clone occurred once. This chain connects TRBV15 to TRBJ1-1; 8 bases align to TRBD1. Germline CDR1 reads LNHNV; CDR2 reads YYDKDF (reference sequence). The V gene end was trimmed by 0 bases and the J gene end by 4 bases; junction bases not matched to a gene: 7. The CDR3 contains 16 residues. This CDR3 is CATSRDLATGGTEAFF. CDR3 DNA sequence: TGTGCCACCAGCAGAGATCTCGCAACAGGGGGCACTGAAGCTTTCTTT.

This clone was seen only once. Other DNA sequences of this sample code for an identical CDR3. The CDR3 sequence: CASSVTGTGTYEQYF. CDR3 sequence (DNA): TGTGCCAGCAGCGTTACCGGGACAGGGACCTACGAGCAGTACTTC. The chain is built from TRBV9 and TRBJ2-7, with TRBD1 matching 9 bases. Germline CDR1 SGDLS, CDR2 YYNGEE. The CDR3 runs 15 residues. With 2 bases clipped from V and 2 bases from J, the junction kept 5 bases outside the gene matches.